The T cell receptor beta chain under discussion was sequenced for a study of shared clonotypes between healthy human individuals. Study conclusions and caveats: A generally larger estimated richness was seen in naive subsets than in memory subsets.

Looked up from germline, CDR1 is SNHLY and CDR2 is FYNNEI. There are 14 residues in the CDR3. Only in-frame clones appear in the TCRdb table, and some are missing; sequencing was by immunoSEQ multiplex PCR. Among some 650,000 clones listed, about 97% were seen once. On this clone: The antigen remains unidentified. Its ends do not fully match the called genes, so a read error is possible.

The receptor was derived from a woman aged 25-40 years in good health. Sequenced material: naive CD4+ T cells sorted from blood. The subset: CD45RA+ positively selected. J is TRBJ1-1 and V is TRBV2, with D unclear. This chain's CDR3 is CASGEALRNTEAFF. DNA for the CDR3: TGTGCCAGCGGTGAAGCGCTGCGGAACACTGAAGCTTTCTTT.